This T cell receptor (beta chain) was recovered during a study of siplizumab effects on memory and regulatory T cells. Study-wide results and caveats: Treg origin accounted for an average of 68.8% of mappable alloreactive CD4+ clones with siplizumab and about 30% in controls. A small minority of alloreactive clones were mapped to unstimulated subsets. There was no confirmation of the suppressive function of proliferating Tregs from siplizumab cultures.

CDR1 and CDR2 (germline): SNHLY, FYNNEI. Trimming took off 4 bases at V and 5 bases at J, with 9 bases between the two ends. The length of the CDR3 is 14 residues. Some clones are missing from TCRdb's copy, which holds only in-frame ones; the method was immunoSEQ multiplex PCR. The sample carries 94,000 or so clones, roughly 96% recorded once. A few counts support this clone. Its antigen is undetermined. The origin of this receptor is a human donor in good health. Sequencing was done on a sample of naive CD4+ T cells sorted from blood. The chain links TRBV2 to TRBJ1-6; the D is unclear. The CDR3 nucleotides read TGTGCCAGCAGTGGGACTGCTGATAATTCACCCCTCCACTTT. Translating it yields CASSGTADNSPLHF.